The 3 T cell receptor beta chains below come from one sample, sequenced in a study of cytomegalovirus exposure and HLA in healthy donors. A multiplex PCR was run with 60 Vbeta primers and 13 Jbeta primers. Sequenced by immunoSEQ multiplex PCR; TCRdb stores in-frame clones only, minus some. The sample consists of about 43,000 clones, around two thirds of them appearing once. Sequenced: PBMCs. These TCRs come from a human donor in good health.

Comment on this clone: Other DNA sequences from this sample encode an identical CDR3 as well. The V call is TRBV19, the J call TRBJ1-2; weak D call: TRBD1 (6 bases). V was pared by 8 bases and J by 5 bases, with 12 bases between. The CDR3 extends over 12 amino acids. CDR1 LNHDA and CDR2 SQIVND come from the germline V gene (reference sequence). The CDR3 here is CASSSGEYGYTF. For the CDR3, the DNA is TGTGCCAGTTCGTCAGGGGAATATGGCTACACCTTC.

CDR3 protein: CASSVDRGTYNEQFF. In DNA form, the CDR3 reads TGTGCCAGCAGCGTGGACAGGGGGACCTACAATGAGCAGTTCTTC. J is TRBJ2-1 and V is TRBV2; the match to TRBD1 covers 10 bases. This CDR3 region has 15 residues. In germline, CDR1 is SNHLY, CDR2 FYNNEI. Losses at the gene ends were 6 bases for V and 2 bases for J; bases not matched to a gene: 4. The full variable domain, with the rest looked up from reference TRBV2 and TRBJ2-1, is EPEVTQTPSHQVTQMGQEVILRCVPISNHLYFYWYRQILGQKVEFLVSFYNNEISEKSEIFDDQFSVERPDGSNFTLKIRSTKLEDSAMYFCASSVDRGTYNEQFFGPGTRLTVL.

This clone was seen only a few times. V and J are TRBV7-9 and TRBJ1-2; possible D gene TRBD1, 5 bases. From germline, CDR1 is SEHNR and CDR2 FQNEAQ (reference sequence). The CDR3 is 14 residues long. V lost 5 bases and J lost 2, with 12 bases in between. The CDR3 nucleotides read TGTGCCAGCAGCCCCGGGGCGGGGAACTATGGCTACACCTTC. It specifies CASSPGAGNYGYTF.